These 27 T cell receptor beta chains share one sample of origin, sequenced in a study of T cell repertoires in cytomegalovirus infection. TCRdb redid the calling of the reads with MiXCR, one entry per CDR3 protein. The sample shows around 800,000 distinct CDR3 sequences, about 30% of them seen only once. Their antigens remain unidentified. The specimen was cultured CD8+ T cells from PBMCs, collected from culture after CMV antigen stimulation. These receptors were obtained from a human donor in good health (CMV status not recorded). Some clones in this sample may be carry-over from other donors' samples.

The chain joins TRBV6-2 or TRBV6-3 to TRBJ2-7; 9 bases fit TRBD1. CDR3 length: 15 amino acids. The germline gives CDR1 MNHEY, CDR2 SVGEGT. The CDR3 here is CTSSRGQGSSYEQYV. In nucleotides, the CDR3 is TGTACCAGCAGCCGGGGACAGGGAAGCTCCTACGAGCAGTACGTC.

The CDR3 nucleotides read TGTGCCACCAGCACCGACAGGGGGACCGCCAACGTCCTGACTTTC. It codes for CATSTDRGTANVLTF. J is TRBJ2-6 and V is TRBV15; 9 bases match TRBD1. Germline values: CDR1 LNHNV, CDR2 YYDKDF (reference sequence). The CDR3 has 15 amino acids. The junction had 5 bases not matched to a gene; V was cut back by 4 bases and J by 7 bases.

This chain links TRBV5-6 with TRBJ2-2; TRBD2 matches at 8 bases. Germline V gene sequence: CDR1 SGHDT, CDR2 YYEEEE. Germline trimming cut 0 bases from V and 3 bases from J; bases unmatched to any gene: 4. The CDR3 contains 16 residues. The CDR3 protein is CASSLARRGDTGELFF. CDR3 bases: TGTGCCAGCAGCTTGGCCCGGCGGGGGGACACCGGGGAGCTGTTTTTT.

This clonotype occurred a few times. This chain connects TRBV19 to TRBJ2-5, with TRBD2 matching 8 bases. Germline values: CDR1 LNHDA, CDR2 SQIVND (reference sequence). The CDR3 contains 17 residues. V gave up 5 bases and J gave up 2 bases; unmatched junction bases: 13. CDR3 loop: CASSARSASGLQETQYF. In DNA form, the CDR3 reads TGTGCCAGTAGTGCCCGATCGGCTAGCGGGCTACAAGAGACCCAGTACTTC.

About this clonotype itself: Given a much more abundant clone one base away, this may be a read error. V gene TRBV7-8 combines with J gene TRBJ1-2, with a possible D match to TRBD1 (5 bases). Looked up from germline, CDR1 is SGHVS and CDR2 is FQNEAQ. The CDR3 has 16 amino acids. The CDR3 DNA is TGTGACAGCAGCTCAAGTGGGGGGAGGGGTGGCTATGGCTACACCTTC. It codes for CDSSSSGGRGGYGYTF.

This clonotype was found a few times. The DNA of the CDR3 is TGTGCCAGCAGTTACTCGACCCAGGAAGGGTACACCGGGGAGCTGTTTTTT. This codes for CASSYSTQEGYTGELFF. The chain links TRBV6-2 or TRBV6-3 to TRBJ2-2; D unclear. Trimming cost V 0 bases and J 3 bases, with 14 bases left between them. The germline gives CDR1 MNHEY, CDR2 SVGEGT. The CDR3 contains 17 residues.

This clonotype was recorded many times. This chain joins TRBV6-1 and TRBJ2-3; D remains unclear. Trimming removed 9 bases from V and 2 bases from J, with 15 bases in between. Looked up from germline, CDR1 is MNHNS and CDR2 is SASEGT. The CDR3 has 14 amino acids. The DNA of the CDR3 is TGTGCCAGTCCGGACGCCATTTTCACAGATACGCAGTATTTT. Translated, it gives CASPDAIFTDTQYF.

This clonotype was observed once. The chain recombines TRBV7-9 with TRBJ1-4, with 7 bases matching TRBD1. The CDR3 is 13 residues long. J lost 8 bases, V lost 1 base, and 1 base had no gene match. Germline V gene data show CDR1 as SEHNR and CDR2 as FQNEAQ (reference sequence). The CDR3 DNA reads as TGTGCCAGCAGCTTAGGGGGACAGGAAAAACTGTTTTTT. Protein: CASSLGGQEKLFF.

This clonotype was counted only a few times. The chain uses TRBV6-6 and TRBJ2-5, with 7 bases fitting TRBD2. J gave up 3 bases and V 6 bases, and 10 bases lay outside the gene matches. Germline V lookup: CDR1 MNHNY, CDR2 SVGAGI (reference sequence). CDR3 length: 15 residues. This CDR3 is CASRGGSEGKETQYF. DNA for the CDR3: TGTGCCAGCAGGGGGGGGTCTGAGGGGAAAGAGACCCAGTACTTC.

The rearrangement joins TRBV18 to TRBJ2-5; D is possibly TRBD1 (6 bases). Germline lookup yields CDR1 KGHSH and CDR2 LQKENI. V was trimmed by 6 bases and J by 0 bases, leaving 14 bases between them. The CDR3 totals 15 residues. In DNA form, the CDR3 reads TGTGCCAGCTCCATCGGACAGTTTGACCAAGAGACCCAGTACTTC. Translated, it gives CASSIGQFDQETQYF.

V gene TRBV7-8 combines with J gene TRBJ1-2; perhaps TRBD1 as D (6 bases). V was shortened by 5 bases and J by 1 base, with 29 bases between the two germline ends. The CDR3 consists of 20 residues. CDR1 is SGHVS, CDR2 FQNEAQ, per germline. Here the CDR3 DNA reads TGTGCCAGCAGCCACCCCTCAACCTCTAGGACAGATTTAGTTAACTATGGCTACACCTTC. Its protein product is CASSHPSTSRTDLVNYGYTF.

This clonotype has a count of ten or more. The rearrangement uses TRBV6-1 and TRBJ1-2; 7 bases align to TRBD1. V was pared by 5 bases and J by 0 bases, with 18 bases of the junction left unmatched. Germline loops: CDR1 MNHNS, CDR2 SASEGT. CDR3 length: 19 residues. The CDR3 loop reads CASSQGGWTALRSNYGYTF. As DNA, the CDR3 is TGTGCCAGCAGTCAGGGGGGTTGGACAGCCCTCCGTTCTAACTATGGCTACACCTTC.

This clonotype was found many times. The chain recombines TRBV6-2 or TRBV6-3 with TRBJ2-1, with a tentative D call TRBD1 (6 bases). Germline CDR1 MNHEY, CDR2 SVGEGT. This CDR3 is built from 16 residues. V lost 5 bases, J lost 2 bases, and 16 bases lay in between. This CDR3 reads CASSLRGGTPYNEQFF. The DNA of the CDR3 is TGTGCCAGCAGTCTAAGAGGGGGAACTCCCTACAATGAGCAGTTCTTC.

This clonotype was observed many times. The rearrangement links TRBV5-4 to TRBJ1-6; maybe TRBD1 (5 bases). V lost 0 bases and J lost 10, with 11 bases in between. Germline assignment: CDR1 SGHNT and CDR2 YYREEE (reference sequence). The CDR3 extends over 14 amino acids. The CDR3 nucleotides read TGTGCCAGCAGCTTGGAAGGGGAAACCTCACCCCTCCACTTT. Translating it yields CASSLEGETSPLHF.

V gene TRBV20-1 combines with J gene TRBJ1-6; perhaps TRBD1 as D (5 bases). CDR1 and CDR2 from the germline V gene are DFQATT and SNEGSKA (reference sequence). The CDR3 runs to 14 residues. V was clipped by 6 bases and J by 10 bases, with 19 bases between them. The chain's CDR3 is CSASNIRQSSPLHF. CDR3 DNA sequence: TGCAGTGCCTCGAACATAAGACAGAGCTCACCCCTCCACTTT.

This clonotype was observed a single time. Mismatch with germline at one junction end may stem from a read error. This sequence joins TRBV7-6 and TRBJ1-4, with D perhaps matching TRBD1 (6 bases). Germline V CDR1 and CDR2: SGHVS, FNYEAQ. The CDR3 runs to 14 residues. DNA of the CDR3: TGTGCCAGCAGCCGAAGGACAGTTAATGCAAAACTGTTTTTT. Its translation is CASSRRTVNAKLFF.

This clonotype turned up a few times. The junction and the germline gene differ at one end; a read error may be behind it. The V and J genes are TRBV19 and TRBJ2-2; D is ambiguous. CDR1 and CDR2 (germline): LNHDA, SQIVND (reference sequence). The CDR3 covers 16 residues. The CDR3 sequence is CASSLDSNVNTGELFF. CDR3 nucleotide sequence: TGTGCCAGTAGTTTAGATAGCAACGTGAACACCGGGGAGCTGTTTTTT.

In the case of this clonotype: This could be a read error, since a much larger clone is one nucleotide away. The chain carries TRBV4-1 and TRBJ2-2; D is undetermined. The CDR3 sequence is 15 residues long. Germline V gene lookup returns CDR1 MGHRA and CDR2 YSYEKL. V shed 3 bases and J shed 4 bases, with 12 bases lying between them. Here the CDR3 DNA reads TGCGCCAGCAGCCAGCACCTAATTGGCACCGGGGAGCTGTTTTTT. Its translation: CASSQHLIGTGELFF.

This clonotype was seen repeatedly, ten times or more. The V gene is TRBV7-2, the J gene TRBJ2-5; possible D gene TRBD2, 5 bases. This CDR3 comprises 14 residues. V was clipped by 5 bases and J by 0 bases, with 10 bases between them. Per the germline V gene, CDR1 is SGHTA and CDR2 is FQGNSA. This CDR3 reads CASSLLANQETQYF. The CDR3 DNA follows: TGTGCCAGCAGCCTATTAGCGAACCAAGAGACCCAGTACTTC.

In this sample, this clonotype turned up a few times. This chain links TRBV12-3 or TRBV12-4 with TRBJ1-5; a weak D match, TRBD1 (5 bases). This CDR3 region has 15 residues. With 5 bases removed from V and 2 bases from J, the gap between germline ends came to 13 bases. CDR3 coding DNA: TGTGCCAGCAGTCGGGGGAACAGACGCAATCAGCCCCAGCATTTT. It codes for CASSRGNRRNQPQHF.

Ten or more counts support this clonotype. This chain connects TRBV6-6 to TRBJ1-2; D might be TRBD1 (6 bases). The CDR3 runs to 12 residues. Germline CDR1 MNHNY, CDR2 SVGAGI (reference sequence). The CDR3 reads CALGGGDYGYTF. The CDR3 DNA reads TGTGCTCTAGGAGGGGGGGACTATGGCTACACCTTC.

The chain employs TRBV2 and TRBJ1-1; tentatively, D is TRBD1 (6 bases). From germline, CDR1 is SNHLY and CDR2 FYNNEI. Trimming removed 3 bases from V and 1 base from J, with 9 bases in between. The CDR3 totals 14 residues. The CDR3 DNA is TGTGCCAGCAGTGATACAGGGACGAACACTGAAGCTTTCTTT. This sequence encodes CASSDTGTNTEAFF.

The chain recombines TRBV28 with TRBJ2-3, with 7 bases matching TRBD1. The CDR3 consists of 17 residues. Losses at the gene ends were 3 bases for V and 0 bases for J; bases not matched to a gene: 9. CDR1 MDHEN and CDR2 SYDVKM come from the germline V gene. DNA for the CDR3: TGTGCCAGCAGTTTCGTGAACAGGGGTTCTAGCACAGATACGCAGTATTTT. Protein: CASSFVNRGSSTDTQYF.

This clonotype was detected only a few times. J is TRBJ1-1 and V is TRBV6-1, with 8 bases identical to TRBD1. In germline, CDR1 is MNHNS, CDR2 SASEGT. J was trimmed by 7 bases and V by 6 bases; bases with no gene match: 4. This CDR3 has 12 amino acids. The chain's CDR3 is CASRDRENEAFF. The CDR3 DNA reads TGTGCCAGCAGGGACAGGGAGAATGAAGCTTTCTTT.

V is TRBV29-1 and J is TRBJ1-1; maybe TRBD1 (6 bases). V shed 5 bases and J shed 9 bases, with 28 bases lying between them. The CDR3 contains 16 residues. Germline loops: CDR1 SQVTM, CDR2 ANQGSEA. The DNA for the CDR3 is TGCAGCGTTTATAGCCACGTTCCGAAGGGGGGGTCTCAAGCTTTCTTT. As protein: CSVYSHVPKGGSQAFF.

The rearrangement uses TRBV28 and TRBJ2-2, with D tentatively TRBD2 (5 bases). The CDR3 is made up of 17 amino acids. In germline, CDR1 is MDHEN, CDR2 SYDVKM. Trimming took 3 bases from V and 7 from J, leaving 21 bases between them. In nucleotides, the CDR3 is TGTGCCAGCAGTTTTAGTGAAGTCCGGAGGCGAGGCGGGGAGCTGTTTTTT. Translating it yields CASSFSEVRRRGGELFF.

The chain uses TRBV7-8 and TRBJ1-5; the D is unclear. The CDR3 is 16 residues long. Trimming shortened V by 3 bases and J by 3 bases, and 15 bases separated the two germline ends. The germline CDR1 and CDR2 sequences are SGHVS and FQNEAQ. The CDR3 bases are TGTGCCAGCAGCTTTCAAGGGTTTTTCCTCAATCAGCCCCAGCATTTT. This gives the protein CASSFQGFFLNQPQHF.